Below, 7 T cell receptor beta chains from the same sample are listed, as sequenced in a study of metastatic and nonmetastatic thyroid tumors. TCRdb re-analyzed the PCR reads using MiXCR. The sample shows 32,000 or so clones, about 18% of them seen only once. All patients were untreated before thyroid surgery. The sample comprised blood. The receptors shown here come from a male donor with papillary thyroid cancer or a benign thyroid nodule (not recorded which). Some clones in this sample may be carry-over from other donors' samples.

The table lists this clone with many counts. The genes are TRBV9 and TRBJ2-1; D might be TRBD2 (6 bases). This CDR3 has 16 amino acids. V lost 4 bases, J lost 6 bases, and 20 bases lay in between. From germline, CDR1 is SGDLS and CDR2 YYNGEE. The CDR3 region has the DNA TGTGCCAGCAGCCTCCTAGGGAGGTCGAATCTCAATGAGCAGTTCTTC. Translation: CASSLLGRSNLNEQFF.

This clone was recorded many times. V gene TRBV7-8 combines with J gene TRBJ1-1; the match to TRBD1 covers 9 bases. The V and J ends lost 5 bases and 8 bases, in that order; junction bases with no gene match: 9. Germline CDR1 SGHVS, CDR2 FQNEAQ. CDR3 length: 14 residues. CDR3 residues: CASSQPGQGTEAFF. CDR3 DNA: TGTGCCAGCAGCCAACCCGGACAGGGGACCGAAGCTTTCTTT.

By frequency in the sample, this clone is medium-sized. The CDR3 region is CASSAGDGSYEQYF. The DNA of the CDR3 is TGTGCCAGCAGTGCTGGGGACGGGAGCTACGAGCAGTACTTC. The chain is built from TRBV6-1 and TRBJ2-7; D perhaps matches TRBD2 (6 bases). The length of the CDR3 is 14 residues. The germline V and J ends were trimmed by 4 bases and 3 bases, with 13 bases remaining between them. Germline V gene lookup returns CDR1 MNHNS and CDR2 SASEGT.

This clone was observed at least ten times. The V call is TRBV7-3, the J call TRBJ2-3, with 11 bases that match TRBD2. Trimming took 4 bases from V and 4 from J; bases not matched to a gene: 10. The CDR3 covers 17 residues. Germline loops: CDR1 SGHTA, CDR2 FQGTGA. The CDR3 loop reads CASSSSLAGGSADTQYF. CDR3 in DNA: TGTGCCAGCAGCTCCTCATTAGCGGGGGGGTCCGCAGATACGCAGTATTTT.

Ten or more counts support this clone. This chain links TRBV9 with TRBJ2-1; D might be TRBD2 (7 bases). Germline V gives CDR1 SGDLS, CDR2 YYNGEE. With 1 base removed from V and 5 bases from J, the gap between germline ends came to 16 bases. The CDR3 sequence is 16 residues long. The CDR3 region is CASSVSGGGNNNEQFF. The CDR3 nucleotides read TGTGCCAGCAGCGTATCGGGCGGGGGCAACAACAATGAGCAGTTCTTC.

The genes are TRBV11-1 and TRBJ1-1; no reliable D call. CDR3 length equals 16 residues. With 4 bases removed from V and 6 bases from J, the gap between germline ends came to 21 bases. CDR1 is SGHAT, CDR2 FQDESV, per germline (reference sequence). The CDR3 DNA is TGTGCCAGCAGCTCGGAGGAGGCAGGTTCGTGGGCTGAAGCTTTCTTT. It is translated as CASSSEEAGSWAEAFF.

At least ten counts were recorded for this clone. The chain employs TRBV24-1 and TRBJ2-1; the match to TRBD2 covers 9 bases. This CDR3 region has 17 residues. CDR1 and CDR2 (germline): KGHDR, SFDVKD. The trim removed 4 bases at V and 1 base at J, leaving 7 bases unmatched. The CDR3 nucleotides read TGTGCCACCAGTGACTCTACTAGCGGGTGGTCCTACAATGAGCAGTTCTTC. Translation gives CATSDSTSGWSYNEQFF.